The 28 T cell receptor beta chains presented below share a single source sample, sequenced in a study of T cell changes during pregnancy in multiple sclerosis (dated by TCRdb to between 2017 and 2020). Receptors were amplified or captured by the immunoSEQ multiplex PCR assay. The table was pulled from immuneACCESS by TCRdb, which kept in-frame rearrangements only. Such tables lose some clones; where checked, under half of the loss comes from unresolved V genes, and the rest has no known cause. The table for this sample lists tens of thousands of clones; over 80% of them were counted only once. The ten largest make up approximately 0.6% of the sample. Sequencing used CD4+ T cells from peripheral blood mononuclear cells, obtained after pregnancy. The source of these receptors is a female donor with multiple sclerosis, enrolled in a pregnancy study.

The CDR3 DNA sequence: TGCGCCAGCAGCGCGACAGGGATCCAAGAGACCCAGTACTTC. It codes for CASSATGIQETQYF. The chain combines TRBV5-1 with TRBJ2-5; 7 bases agree with TRBD1. Trimming took 4 bases from V and 1 from J; bases not matched to a gene: 4. The CDR3 is made up of 14 amino acids. Germline loops: CDR1 SGHRS, CDR2 YFSETQ. The full variable domain, rest sourced from reference TRBV5-1 and TRBJ2-5, is KAGVTQTPRYLIKTRGQQVTLSCSPISGHRSVSWYQQTPGQGLQFLFEYFSETQRNKGNFPGRFSGRQFSNSRSEMNVSTLELGDSALYLCASSATGIQETQYFGPGTRLLVL.

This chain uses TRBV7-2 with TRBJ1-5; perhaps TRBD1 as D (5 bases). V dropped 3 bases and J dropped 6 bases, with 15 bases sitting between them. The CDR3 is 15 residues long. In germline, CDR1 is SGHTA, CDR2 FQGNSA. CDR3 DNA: TGTGCCAGCAGCTTTTCGACAGCCAAGGGTCAGCCCCAGCATTTT. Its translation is CASSFSTAKGQPQHF.

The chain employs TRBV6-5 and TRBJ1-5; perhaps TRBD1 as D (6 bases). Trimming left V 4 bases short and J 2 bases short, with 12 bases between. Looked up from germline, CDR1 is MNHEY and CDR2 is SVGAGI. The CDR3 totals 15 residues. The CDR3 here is CASSFGGAGNQPQHF. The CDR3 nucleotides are TGTGCCAGCAGTTTTGGGGGCGCGGGCAATCAGCCCCAGCATTTT.

The CDR3 sequence is CASSVLQGGNEKLFF. In DNA, the CDR3 is TGTGCCAGCAGCGTCCTACAGGGGGGTAATGAAAAACTGTTTTTT. The V call is TRBV9, the J call TRBJ1-4; 8 bases match TRBD1. This CDR3 is built from 15 residues. In germline, CDR1 is SGDLS, CDR2 YYNGEE. The V segment lost 2 bases and the J segment 4 bases; nucleotides outside the gene matches: 4.

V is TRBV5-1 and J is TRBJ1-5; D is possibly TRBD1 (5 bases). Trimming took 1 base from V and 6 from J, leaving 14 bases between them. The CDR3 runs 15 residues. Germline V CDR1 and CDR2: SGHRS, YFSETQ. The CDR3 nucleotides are TGCGCCAGCAGCTTGACAGGTTTGAACGGTCAGCCCCAGCATTTT. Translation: CASSLTGLNGQPQHF.

The DNA of the CDR3 is TGTGCCAGCAGCTTCGGACTAGCGGGGGTAGAGACCCAGTACTTC. Translated, it gives CASSFGLAGVETQYF. The chain employs TRBV7-2 and TRBJ2-5; 13 bases are shared with TRBD2. Germline V gene lookup returns CDR1 SGHTA and CDR2 FQGNSA. This CDR3 is 15 amino acids long. With V trimmed by 3 bases and J by 4 bases, 2 bases remained unmatched.

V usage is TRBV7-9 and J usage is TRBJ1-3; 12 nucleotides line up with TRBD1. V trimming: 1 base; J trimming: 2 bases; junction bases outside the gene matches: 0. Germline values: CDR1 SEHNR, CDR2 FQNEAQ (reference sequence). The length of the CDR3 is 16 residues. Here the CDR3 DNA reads TGTGCCAGCAGCTTAGGGGACAGGGGGCCTGGAAACACCATATATTTT. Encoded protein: CASSLGDRGPGNTIYF. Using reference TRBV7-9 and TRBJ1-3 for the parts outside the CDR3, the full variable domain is DTGVSQNPRHKITKRGQNVTFRCDPISEHNRLYWYRQTLGQGPEFLTYFQNEAQLEKSRLLSDRFSAERPKGSFSTLEIQRTEQGDSAMYLCASSLGDRGPGNTIYFGEGSWLTVV.

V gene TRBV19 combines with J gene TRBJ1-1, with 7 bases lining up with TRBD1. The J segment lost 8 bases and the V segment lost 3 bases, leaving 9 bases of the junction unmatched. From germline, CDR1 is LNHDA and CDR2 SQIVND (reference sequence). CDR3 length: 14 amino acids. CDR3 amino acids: CASSIRGQSTEAFF. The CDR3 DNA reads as TGTGCCAGTAGTATCCGGGGACAGTCAACAGAAGCTTTCTTT.

CDR3 protein: CASSFPTSGGSQETQYF. CDR3 DNA: TGCGCCAGCAGCTTCCCGACTAGCGGGGGGTCCCAAGAGACCCAGTACTTC. The gene calls are TRBV5-1 and TRBJ2-5, with 13 bases lining up with TRBD2. Germline V gene data show CDR1 as SGHRS and CDR2 as YFSETQ. This CDR3 has 17 amino acids. Trimming took 2 bases from V and 1 from J; bases not matched to a gene: 5.

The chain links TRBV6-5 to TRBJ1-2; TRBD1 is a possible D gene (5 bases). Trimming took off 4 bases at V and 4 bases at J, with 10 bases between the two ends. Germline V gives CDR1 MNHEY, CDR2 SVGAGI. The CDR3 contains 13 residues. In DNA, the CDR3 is TGTGCCAGCAGTTTTGGTCAGGGCTATGGCTACACCTTC. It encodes CASSFGQGYGYTF.

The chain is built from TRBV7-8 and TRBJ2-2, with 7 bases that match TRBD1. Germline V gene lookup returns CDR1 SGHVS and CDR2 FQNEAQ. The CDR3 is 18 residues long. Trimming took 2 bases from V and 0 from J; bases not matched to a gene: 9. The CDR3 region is CASSLKGTDVTNTGELFF. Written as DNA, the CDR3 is TGTGCCAGCAGCTTAAAGGGGACAGATGTTACGAACACCGGGGAGCTGTTTTTT.

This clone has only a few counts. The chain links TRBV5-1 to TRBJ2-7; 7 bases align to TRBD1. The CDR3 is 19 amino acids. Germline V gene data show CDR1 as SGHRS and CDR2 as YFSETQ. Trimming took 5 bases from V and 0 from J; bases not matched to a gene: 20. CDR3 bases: TGCGCCAGCAGAAGTGAGGCGACAGGGTGGTATCCCTCCTCCTACGAGCAGTACTTC. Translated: CASRSEATGWYPSSYEQYF. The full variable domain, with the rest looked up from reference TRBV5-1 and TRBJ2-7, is KAGVTQTPRYLIKTRGQQVTLSCSPISGHRSVSWYQQTPGQGLQFLFEYFSETQRNKGNFPGRFSGRQFSNSRSEMNVSTLELGDSALYLCASRSEATGWYPSSYEQYFGPGTRLTVT.

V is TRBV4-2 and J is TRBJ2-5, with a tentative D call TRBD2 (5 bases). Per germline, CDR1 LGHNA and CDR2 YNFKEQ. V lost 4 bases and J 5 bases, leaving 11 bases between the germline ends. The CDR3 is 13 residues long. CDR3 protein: CASSPREGETQYF. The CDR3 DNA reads TGTGCCAGCAGCCCCCGGGAAGGGGAGACCCAGTACTTC.

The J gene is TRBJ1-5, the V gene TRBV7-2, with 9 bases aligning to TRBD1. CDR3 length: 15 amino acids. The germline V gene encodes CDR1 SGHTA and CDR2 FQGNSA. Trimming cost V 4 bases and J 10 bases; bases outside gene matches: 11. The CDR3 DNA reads TGTGCCAGCAGCTCAACCGGGACAGGGTTCCTCCCCCAGCATTTT. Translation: CASSSTGTGFLPQHF.

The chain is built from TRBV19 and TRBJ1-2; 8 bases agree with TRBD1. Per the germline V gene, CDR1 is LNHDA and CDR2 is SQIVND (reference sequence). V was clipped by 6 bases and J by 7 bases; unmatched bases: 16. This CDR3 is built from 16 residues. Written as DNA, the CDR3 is TGTGCCAGTAGCATGCGAATTCAGGGGGCTGACTCTGGCTACACCTTC. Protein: CASSMRIQGADSGYTF.

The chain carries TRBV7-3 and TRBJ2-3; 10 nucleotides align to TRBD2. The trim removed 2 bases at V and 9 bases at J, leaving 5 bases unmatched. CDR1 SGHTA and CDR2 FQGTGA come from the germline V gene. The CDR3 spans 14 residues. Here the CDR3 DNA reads TGTGCCAGCAGCTTAGGATGGACTAGCGGCACGCAGTATTTT. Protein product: CASSLGWTSGTQYF. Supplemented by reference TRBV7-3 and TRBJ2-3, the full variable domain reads GAGVSQTPSNKVTEKGKYVELRCDPISGHTALYWYRQSLGQGPEFLIYFQGTGAADDSGLPNDRFFAVRPEGSVSTLKIQRTERGDSAVYLCASSLGWTSGTQYFGPGTRLTVL.

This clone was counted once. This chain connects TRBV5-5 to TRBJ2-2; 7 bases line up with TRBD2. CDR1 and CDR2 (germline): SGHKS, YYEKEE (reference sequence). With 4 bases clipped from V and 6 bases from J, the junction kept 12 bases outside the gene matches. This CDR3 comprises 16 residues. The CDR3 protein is CASSPSPGGSAGELFF. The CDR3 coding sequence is TGTGCCAGCAGCCCGTCCCCCGGGGGGTCGGCCGGGGAGCTGTTTTTT.

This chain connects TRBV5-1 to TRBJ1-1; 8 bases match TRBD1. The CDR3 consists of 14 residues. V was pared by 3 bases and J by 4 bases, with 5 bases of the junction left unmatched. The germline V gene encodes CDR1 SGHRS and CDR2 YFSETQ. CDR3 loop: CASSSGQGGTEAFF. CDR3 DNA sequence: TGCGCCAGCAGCTCCGGACAGGGTGGCACTGAAGCTTTCTTT. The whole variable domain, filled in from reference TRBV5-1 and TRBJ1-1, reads KAGVTQTPRYLIKTRGQQVTLSCSPISGHRSVSWYQQTPGQGLQFLFEYFSETQRNKGNFPGRFSGRQFSNSRSEMNVSTLELGDSALYLCASSSGQGGTEAFFGQGTRLTVV.

CDR3: CASSDSGQSTEAFF. The CDR3 DNA reads TGTGCCAGCAGTGACTCTGGACAGTCCACTGAAGCTTTCTTT. V is TRBV6-4 and J is TRBJ1-1; possibly TRBD1 for D (6 bases). CDR1 is MRHNA and CDR2 is SNTAGT in the germline V gene. V was cut by 0 bases and J by 4 bases, with 9 bases left in between. This CDR3 spans 14 amino acids.

CDR3 in amino acids: CASRGTGVRQPQHF. The CDR3 region has the DNA TGTGCCAGCAGGGGGACAGGGGTCAGGCAGCCCCAGCATTTT. The genes are TRBV6-5 and TRBJ1-5; 10 bases fit TRBD1. This CDR3 has 14 amino acids. Germline assignment: CDR1 MNHEY and CDR2 SVGAGI. The V segment lost 6 bases and the J segment 7 bases; nucleotides outside the gene matches: 6.

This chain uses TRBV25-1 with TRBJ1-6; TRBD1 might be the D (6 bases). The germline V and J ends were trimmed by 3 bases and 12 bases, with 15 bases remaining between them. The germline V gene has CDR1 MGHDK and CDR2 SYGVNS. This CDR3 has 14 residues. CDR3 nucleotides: TGTGCCAGCAGTGATCAGGGGTCAATGGGACCCCTCCACTTT. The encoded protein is CASSDQGSMGPLHF.

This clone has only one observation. CDR3: CASSLGRANTEAFF. The CDR3 region has the DNA TGTGCCAGCAGCTTAGGCAGGGCGAACACTGAAGCTTTCTTT. The V gene is TRBV7-3, the J gene TRBJ1-1; a weak D match, TRBD1 (5 bases). Per germline, CDR1 SGHTA and CDR2 FQGTGA. V lost 2 bases, J lost 1 base, and 8 bases lay in between. CDR3 length: 14 amino acids.

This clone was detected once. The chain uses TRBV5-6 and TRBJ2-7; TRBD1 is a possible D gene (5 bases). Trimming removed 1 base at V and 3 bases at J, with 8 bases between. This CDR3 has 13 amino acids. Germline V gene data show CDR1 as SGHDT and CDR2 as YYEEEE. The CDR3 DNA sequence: TGTGCCAGCAGCTTGAGGACAAACTACGAGCAGTACTTC. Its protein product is CASSLRTNYEQYF.

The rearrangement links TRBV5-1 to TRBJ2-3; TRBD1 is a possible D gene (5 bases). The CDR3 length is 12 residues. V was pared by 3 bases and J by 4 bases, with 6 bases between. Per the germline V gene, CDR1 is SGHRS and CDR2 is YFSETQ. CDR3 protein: CASSSGSDTQYF. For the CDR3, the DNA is TGCGCCAGCAGCTCAGGGTCAGATACGCAGTATTTT.

The chain's CDR3 is CASSPEIAARSNEQFF. The CDR3 DNA is TGTGCCAGTAGCCCCGAAATAGCGGCCCGGAGTAATGAGCAGTTCTTC. The J gene is TRBJ2-1, the V gene TRBV19, with D possibly being TRBD2 (6 bases). Germline V CDR1 and CDR2: LNHDA, SQIVND (reference sequence). CDR3 length: 16 amino acids. With 6 bases removed from V and 7 bases from J, the gap between germline ends came to 22 bases.

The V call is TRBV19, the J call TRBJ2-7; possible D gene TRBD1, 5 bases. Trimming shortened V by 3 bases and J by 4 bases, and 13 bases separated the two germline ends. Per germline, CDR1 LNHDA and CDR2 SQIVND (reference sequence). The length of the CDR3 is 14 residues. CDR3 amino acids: CASSIYPGMYEQYF. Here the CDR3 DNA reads TGTGCCAGTAGTATTTACCCAGGGATGTACGAGCAGTACTTC.

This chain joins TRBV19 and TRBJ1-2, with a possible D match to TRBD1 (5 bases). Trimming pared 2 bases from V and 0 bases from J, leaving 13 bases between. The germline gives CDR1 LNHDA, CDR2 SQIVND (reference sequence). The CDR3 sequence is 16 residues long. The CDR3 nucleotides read TGTGCCAGTAGTATATTCTCCCCAGGGACTAACTATGGCTACACCTTC. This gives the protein CASSIFSPGTNYGYTF.

The CDR3 protein is CSVSARLETQYF. The CDR3, as DNA: TGCAGCGTTAGTGCTAGATTGGAGACCCAGTACTTC. The chain uses TRBV29-1 and TRBJ2-5; D is ambiguous. Between the trimmed V and J ends, which lost 5 bases and 5 bases, there was a span of 12 bases. From germline, CDR1 is SQVTM and CDR2 ANQGSEA. The length of the CDR3 is 12 residues.